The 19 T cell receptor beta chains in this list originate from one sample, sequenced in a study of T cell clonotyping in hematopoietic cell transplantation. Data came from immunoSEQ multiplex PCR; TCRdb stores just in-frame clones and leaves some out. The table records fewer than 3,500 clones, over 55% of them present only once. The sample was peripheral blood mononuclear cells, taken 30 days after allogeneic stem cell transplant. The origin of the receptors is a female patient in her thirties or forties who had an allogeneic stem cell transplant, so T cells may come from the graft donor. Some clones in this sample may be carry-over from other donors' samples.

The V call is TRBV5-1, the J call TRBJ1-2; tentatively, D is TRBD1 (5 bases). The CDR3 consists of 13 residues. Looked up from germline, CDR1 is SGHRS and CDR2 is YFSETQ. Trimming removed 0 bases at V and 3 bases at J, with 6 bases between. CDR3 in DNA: TGCGCCAGCAGCTTGGAAGGGGACTATGGCTACACCTTC. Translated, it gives CASSLEGDYGYTF.

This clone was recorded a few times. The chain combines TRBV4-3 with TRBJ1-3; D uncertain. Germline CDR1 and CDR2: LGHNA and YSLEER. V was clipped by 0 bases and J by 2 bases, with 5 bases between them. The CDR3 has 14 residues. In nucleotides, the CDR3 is TGCGCCAGCAGCCAAGATGTGGCTGGAAACACCATATATTTT. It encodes CASSQDVAGNTIYF.

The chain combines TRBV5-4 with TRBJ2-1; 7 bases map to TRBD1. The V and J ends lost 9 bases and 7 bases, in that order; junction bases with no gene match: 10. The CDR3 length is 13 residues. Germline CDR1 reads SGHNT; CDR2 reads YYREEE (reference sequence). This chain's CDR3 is CATNDRVGNEQFF. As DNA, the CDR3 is TGTGCCACAAACGACAGGGTTGGAAATGAGCAGTTCTTC.

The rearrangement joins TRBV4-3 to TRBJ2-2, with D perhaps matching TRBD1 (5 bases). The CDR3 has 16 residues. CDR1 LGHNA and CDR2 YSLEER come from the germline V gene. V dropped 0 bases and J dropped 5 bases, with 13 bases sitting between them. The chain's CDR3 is CASSQDRVDKTGELFF. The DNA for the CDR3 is TGCGCCAGCAGCCAAGACAGGGTCGACAAAACCGGGGAGCTGTTTTTT.

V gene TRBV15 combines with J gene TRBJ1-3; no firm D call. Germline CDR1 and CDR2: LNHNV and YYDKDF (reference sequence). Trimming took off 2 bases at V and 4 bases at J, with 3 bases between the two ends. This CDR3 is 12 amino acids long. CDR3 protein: CATSRRGNTIYF. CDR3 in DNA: TGTGCCACCAGCAGACGAGGAAACACCATATATTTT.

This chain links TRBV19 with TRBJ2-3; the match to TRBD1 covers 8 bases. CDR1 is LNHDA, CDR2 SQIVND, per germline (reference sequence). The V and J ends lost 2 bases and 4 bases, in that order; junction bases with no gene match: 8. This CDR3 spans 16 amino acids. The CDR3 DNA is TGTGCCAGTAGTATATGGCAGGGGGCTGGGGCAGATACGCAGTATTTT. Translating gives CASSIWQGAGADTQYF.

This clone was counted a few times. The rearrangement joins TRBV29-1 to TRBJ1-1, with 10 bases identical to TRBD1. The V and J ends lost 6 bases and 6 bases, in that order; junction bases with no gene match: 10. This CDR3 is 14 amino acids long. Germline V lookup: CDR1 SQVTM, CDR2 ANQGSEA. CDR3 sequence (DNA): TGCAGCGTAAGACAGGGGGCGCGGAGGGCTGAAGCTTTCTTT. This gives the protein CSVRQGARRAEAFF.

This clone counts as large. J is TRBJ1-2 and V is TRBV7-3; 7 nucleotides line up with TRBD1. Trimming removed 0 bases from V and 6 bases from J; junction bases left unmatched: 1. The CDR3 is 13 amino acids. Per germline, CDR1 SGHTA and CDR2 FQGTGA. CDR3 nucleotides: TGTGCCAGCAGCTTAACAGGGACAGATGGCTACACCTTC. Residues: CASSLTGTDGYTF.

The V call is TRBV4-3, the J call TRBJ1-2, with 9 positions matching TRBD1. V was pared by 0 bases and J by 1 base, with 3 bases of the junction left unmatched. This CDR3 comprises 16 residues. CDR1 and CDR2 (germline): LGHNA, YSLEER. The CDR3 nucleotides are TGCGCCAGCAGCCAAGAAGGACAGGGGTTTAACTATGGCTACACCTTC. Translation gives CASSQEGQGFNYGYTF.

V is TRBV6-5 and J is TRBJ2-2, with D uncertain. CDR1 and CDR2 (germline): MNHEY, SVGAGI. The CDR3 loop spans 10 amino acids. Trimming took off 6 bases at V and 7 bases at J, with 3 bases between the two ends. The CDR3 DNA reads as TGTGCCAGCAGGGACGGGGAGCTGTTTTTT. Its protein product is CASRDGELFF.

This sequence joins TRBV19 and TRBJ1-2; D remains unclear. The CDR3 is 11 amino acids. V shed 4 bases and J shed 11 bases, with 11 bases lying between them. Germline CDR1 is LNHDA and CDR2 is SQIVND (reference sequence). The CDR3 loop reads CASSTAFIYTF. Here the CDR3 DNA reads TGTGCCAGTAGTACCGCATTCATTTACACCTTC. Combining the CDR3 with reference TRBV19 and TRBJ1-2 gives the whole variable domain DGGITQSPKYLFRKEGQNVTLSCEQNLNHDAMYWYRQDPGQGLRLIYYSQIVNDFQKGDIAEGYSVSREKKESFPLTVTSAQKNPTAFYLCASSTAFIYTFGSGTRLTVV.

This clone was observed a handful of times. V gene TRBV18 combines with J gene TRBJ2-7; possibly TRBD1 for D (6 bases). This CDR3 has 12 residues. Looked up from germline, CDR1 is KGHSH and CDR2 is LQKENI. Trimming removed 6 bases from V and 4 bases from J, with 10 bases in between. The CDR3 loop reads CASSPTGYEQYF. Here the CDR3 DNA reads TGTGCCAGCTCTCCGACAGGTTACGAGCAGTACTTC. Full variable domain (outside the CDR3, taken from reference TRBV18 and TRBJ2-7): NAGVMQNPRHLVRRRGQEARLRCSPMKGHSHVYWYRQLPEEGLKFMVYLQKENIIDESGMPKERFSAEFPKEGPSILRIQQVVRGDSAAYFCASSPTGYEQYFGPGTRLTVT.

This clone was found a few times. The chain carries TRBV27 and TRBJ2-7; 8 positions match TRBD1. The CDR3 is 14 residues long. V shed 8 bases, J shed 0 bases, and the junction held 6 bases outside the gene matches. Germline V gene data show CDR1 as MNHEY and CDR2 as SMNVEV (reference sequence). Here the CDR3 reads CASCPGTGSYEQYF. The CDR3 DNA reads TGTGCCAGCTGCCCCGGGACAGGCTCCTACGAGCAGTACTTC.

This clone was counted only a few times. In nucleotides, the CDR3 is TGCAGCGTTGAAGGGGGCACAGGGGAGGGTAACTACGAGCAGTACTTC. It encodes CSVEGGTGEGNYEQYF. The chain carries TRBV29-1 and TRBJ2-7; possibly TRBD1 or TRBD2 for D (7 bases each). The V gene's germline CDR1 is SQVTM and CDR2 ANQGSEA. This CDR3 region has 16 residues. Trimming pared 1 base from V and 3 bases from J, leaving 19 bases between.

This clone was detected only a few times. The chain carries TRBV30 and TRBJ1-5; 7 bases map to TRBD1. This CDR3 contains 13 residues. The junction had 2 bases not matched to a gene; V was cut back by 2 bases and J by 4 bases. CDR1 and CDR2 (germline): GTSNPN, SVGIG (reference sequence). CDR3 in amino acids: CAWSLQGNQPQHF. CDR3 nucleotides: TGTGCCTGGAGTTTACAGGGGAATCAGCCCCAGCATTTT. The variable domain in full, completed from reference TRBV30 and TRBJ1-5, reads SQTIHQWPATLVQPVGSPLSLECTVEGTSNPNLYWYRQAAGRGLQLLFYSVGIGQISSEVPQNLSASRPQDRQFILSSKKLLLSDSGFYLCAWSLQGNQPQHFGDGTRLSIL.

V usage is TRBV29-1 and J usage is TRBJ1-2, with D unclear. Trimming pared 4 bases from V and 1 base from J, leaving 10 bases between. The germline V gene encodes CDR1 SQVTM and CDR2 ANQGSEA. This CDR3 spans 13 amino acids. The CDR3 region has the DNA TGCAGCGTTGTGCGAGTAGATAACTATGGCTACACCTTC. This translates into CSVVRVDNYGYTF.

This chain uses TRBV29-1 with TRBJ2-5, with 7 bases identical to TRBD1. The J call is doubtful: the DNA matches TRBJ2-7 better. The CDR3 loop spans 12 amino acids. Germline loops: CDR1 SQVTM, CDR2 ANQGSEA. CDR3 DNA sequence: TGCAGCGTAGGGGACAGCCCCCTCGAGCAGTACTTC. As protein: CSVGDSPLEQYF.

CDR3 protein: CASSYGQGAYEQYF. The CDR3 region has the DNA TGTGCCAGCAGTTACGGGCAGGGCGCCTACGAGCAGTACTTC. The genes are TRBV6-5 and TRBJ2-7; possibly TRBD1 for D (5 bases). Trimming left V 2 bases short and J 2 bases short, with 10 bases between. The CDR3 loop spans 14 amino acids. Germline V CDR1 and CDR2: MNHEY, SVGAGI.

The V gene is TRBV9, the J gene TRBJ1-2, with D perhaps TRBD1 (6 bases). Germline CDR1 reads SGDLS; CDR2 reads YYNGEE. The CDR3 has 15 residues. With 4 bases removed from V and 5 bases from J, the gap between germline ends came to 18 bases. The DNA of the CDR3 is TGTGCCAGCAGCCCCGTGGGAGGGGGAAGTTATGGCTACACCTTC. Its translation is CASSPVGGGSYGYTF.